The TCR beta chain described here comes from a study of shared clonotypes between healthy human individuals. Study context: Per donor, CD8 memory used one plate, CD8 naive used two, CD4 memory used three and CD4 naive used three.

As regards this clone: What it recognizes is unknown.

In the authors' workflow: ImmunoSEQ junction-only sequences lacked quality scores, so their filtering differed. The method was immunoSEQ multiplex PCR; TCRdb's version includes in-frame clones alone and lacks a portion of them. V and J calls plus clone size are reproduced from that table; the DNA served to infer D and trimming. The sample has millions of clones, approximately 94% seen once; the top ten hold 0.9% to 1.3%. CDR3 length: 14 residues. The germline gives CDR1 SGHAT, CDR2 FQNNGV. V was trimmed by 4 bases and J by 5 bases, leaving 14 bases between them. General study results and limits: Rarefaction curves obtained for sorted subsets showed sequencing incomplete despite large depth. Clonotypes that were shared across a handful of donors made up about 5.1% of naive CD4 clonotypes.

Naive CD8 cells lacked CD45RO and underwent positive selection for CCR7, leaving out terminally differentiated effector memory CD45RA+ cells. Sequenced sample: naive CD8+ T cells sorted from blood. V is TRBV11-2 and J is TRBJ1-1; D is possibly TRBD1 (5 bases). The sequence was collected from a man aged 18 to 35 in good health. The CDR3 region is CASSSAGGKTEAFF. CDR3 coding DNA: TGTGCCAGCAGCTCCGCCGGGGGGAAAACTGAAGCTTTCTTT.